This is a list of T cell receptor beta chains from one sample in a study of T-cell reconstitution after alpha-beta-depleted transplantation in children. TCRdb ran MiXCR on the PCR reads and lists one entry per CDR3 protein. The data show 250,000 to 400,000 distinct CDR3 sequences, with roughly 21% seen just once and 9.5% to 12% held by the top ten. The sequencing used PBMCs, mostly from graft donor cells, collected 180 days after TCRalphabeta/CD19-depleted stem cell transplant. The source of these receptors is a male patient younger than 18 who had a stem cell transplant for acute lymphoblastic leukemia, so the T cells may come from the graft donor. Both conserved end residues are part of each CDR3. Each record gives: CDR3 length, V gene, J gene, CDR3 protein.

13,TRBV5-6,TRBJ1-1,CASSLISNTEAFF
16,TRBV20-1,TRBJ2-5,CSARDRSRVPPGTQYF
15,TRBV5-1,TRBJ1-1,CASRKGGRSDTEAFF
14,TRBV20-1,TRBJ2-1,CSARDNGRGNEQFF
14,TRBV5-1,TRBJ2-1,CASSLVVAGNEQFF
13,TRBV5-1,TRBJ2-1,CASSLANHNEQFF
13,TRBV20-1,TRBJ2-4,CSASQGAKNIQYF
12,TRBV5-1,TRBJ2-1,CASSTGDRMSRF
12,TRBV20-1,TRBJ2-7,CSARTGAYEQYF
13,TRBV15,TRBJ2-7,CATSRGLPYEQYF
17,TRBV7-8,TRBJ2-5,CASSLNRLRGYSETQYF
17,TRBV7-2,TRBJ2-4,CASSLARTGVAKNIQYF
15,TRBV20-1,TRBJ2-1,CSASTSGEGYNEQFF
15,TRBV9,TRBJ2-7,CASSVGDFFSYEQYF
16,TRBV5-1,TRBJ1-2,CASSLQQYTLNYGDTF
19,TRBV11-2,TRBJ2-7,CASSLRIPILAGSSYEQYF
13,TRBV10-3,TRBJ2-7,CAISEEVMNEQYF
18,TRBV20-1,TRBJ2-1,CSARVGAASSYVGREQFF
16,TRBV12-3/TRBV12-4,TRBJ1-3,CASSGTVGFSGNTLYF
15,TRBV5-6,TRBJ2-7,CASRSRTGYSYEQYF
17,TRBV18,TRBJ2-3,CASSRGGRSLSTDTQYF
14,TRBV10-3,TRBJ2-7,CAISGDRGPYEQYF
14,TRBV20-1,TRBJ2-3,CSARGWGSPDTQYF
14,TRBV6-5,TRBJ2-5,CASSYDRVRETQYF
12,TRBV12-3/TRBV12-4,TRBJ2-7,CASSPAGQRQYF
14,TRBV24-1,TRBJ2-2,CATSAKGNTGELFF
14,TRBV29-1,TRBJ1-2,CSVEGGVGEYGYTF
13,TRBV12-3/TRBV12-4,TRBJ2-5,CASSLKSKETQYF
16,TRBV12-3/TRBV12-4,TRBJ2-6,CASTTGSLGGANVLTF
16,TRBV27,TRBJ1-1,CASSEASVRGWTEAFF
15,TRBV12-3/TRBV12-4,TRBJ2-3,CASSPGTSKADTQYF
17,TRBV7-3,TRBJ2-3,CASSLGETSGGTDTQYF
15,TRBV20-1,TRBJ1-1,CSARAFLLWDTEAFF
14,TRBV4-1,TRBJ2-7,CASSQDLRSYEQYF
16,TRBV12-3/TRBV12-4,TRBJ2-3,CASSHTSGPSTDTQYF
15,TRBV20-1,TRBJ2-1,CSARVRQGVSNEQFF
18,TRBV3-1,TRBJ2-2,CASSPRTSGSVGTGELFF
13,TRBV7-2,TRBJ2-1,CASSPKGYREQFF
12,TRBV10-3,TRBJ2-1,CAISENDNEQFF
14,TRBV3-1,TRBJ2-7,CASSHAGWPYEQYF
18,TRBV5-6,TRBJ1-2,CASSRGDRERFKNYGYTF
14,TRBV10-1,TRBJ2-7,CASSDGTEPYEQYF
14,TRBV5-1,TRBJ2-2,CASSLEPNTGELFF
16,TRBV27,TRBJ1-5,CASSPRTGAFRQPQHF
15,TRBV15,TRBJ1-5,CATSTWWQSNQPQHF
16,TRBV21-1,TRBJ2-1,CASSKARSSGNNEQFF
13,TRBV12-3/TRBV12-4,TRBJ2-1,CASSLLGDNEQFF
14,TRBV6-1,TRBJ1-5,CASSEDYSNQPQHF
13,TRBV6-5,TRBJ2-7,CASSYGRLYEQYF
15,TRBV12-3/TRBV12-4,TRBJ1-2,CASRRQVVANYGYTF
16,TRBV7-6,TRBJ1-6,CASSWGPTSYNSPLHF
15,TRBV5-1,TRBJ2-2,CASSSSGGDTGELFF